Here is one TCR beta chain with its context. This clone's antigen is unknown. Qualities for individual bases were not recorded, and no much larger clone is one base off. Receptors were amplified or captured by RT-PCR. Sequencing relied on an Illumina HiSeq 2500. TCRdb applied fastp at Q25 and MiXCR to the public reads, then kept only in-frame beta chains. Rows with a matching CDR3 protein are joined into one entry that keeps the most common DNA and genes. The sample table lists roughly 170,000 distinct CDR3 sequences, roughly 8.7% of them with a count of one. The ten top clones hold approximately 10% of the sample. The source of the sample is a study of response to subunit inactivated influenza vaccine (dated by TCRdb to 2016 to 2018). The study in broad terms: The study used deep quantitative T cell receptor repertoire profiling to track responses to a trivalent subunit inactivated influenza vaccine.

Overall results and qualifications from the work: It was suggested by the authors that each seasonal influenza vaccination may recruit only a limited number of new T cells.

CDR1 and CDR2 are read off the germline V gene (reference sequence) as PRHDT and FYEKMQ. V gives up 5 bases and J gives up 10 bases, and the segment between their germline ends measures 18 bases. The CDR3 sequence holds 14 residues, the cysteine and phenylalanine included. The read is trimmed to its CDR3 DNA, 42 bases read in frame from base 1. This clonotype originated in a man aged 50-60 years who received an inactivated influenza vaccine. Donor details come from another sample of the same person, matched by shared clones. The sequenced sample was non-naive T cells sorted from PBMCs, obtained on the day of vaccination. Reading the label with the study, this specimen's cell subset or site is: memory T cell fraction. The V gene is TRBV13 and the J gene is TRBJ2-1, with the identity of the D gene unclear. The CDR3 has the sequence CASSARFFSREQFF. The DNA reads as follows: TGTGCCAGCAGCGCCAGATTTTTCTCACGGGAGCAGTTCTTC.